The 10 T cell receptor beta chains reported below all come from one sample, sequenced in a study of T cell repertoires in cytomegalovirus infection. TCRdb recomputed calls from the reads with MiXCR, one row per CDR3 protein. The sample has 250,000 or so distinct CDR3 sequences, over 15% seen once. Sequencing used CD8+ T cells from PBMCs. All receptors derive from a human donor in good health (CMV status not recorded). Some clones in this sample may be carry-over from other donors' samples.

This clonotype has a count of ten or more. The chain uses TRBV5-6 and TRBJ1-1, with D uncertain. From germline, CDR1 is SGHDT and CDR2 YYEEEE. Deletions cut 1 base from V and 7 bases from J, with 14 bases between. The CDR3 runs to 14 residues. CDR3 amino acids: CASSLLSSHHEAFF. CDR3 nucleotides: TGTGCCAGCAGCTTGTTATCGAGCCACCATGAAGCTTTCTTT.

This clonotype appeared many times. The chain employs TRBV28 and TRBJ1-1; no reliable D call. V was trimmed by 5 bases and J by 3 bases, leaving 7 bases between them. The CDR3 extends over 12 amino acids. CDR1 is MDHEN, CDR2 SYDVKM, per germline. CDR3 loop: CASSHPYTEAFF. Written as DNA, the CDR3 is TGTGCCAGCAGTCACCCATACACTGAAGCTTTCTTT. Together with reference TRBV28 and TRBJ1-1, the CDR3 gives the full variable domain: DVKVTQSSRYLVKRTGEKVFLECVQDMDHENMFWYRQDPGLGLRLIYFSYDVKMKEKGDIPEGYSVSREKKERFSLILESASTNQTSMYLCASSHPYTEAFFGQGTRLTVV.

The table lists this clonotype with a few counts. The chain employs TRBV28 and TRBJ2-3; D call uncertain. Germline-derived CDR1 and CDR2 are MDHEN and SYDVKM. This CDR3 is 15 amino acids long. The V gene lost 2 bases and the J gene lost 5 bases, with 14 bases spanning the gap. The CDR3 here is CASSLLAETIDTQYF. The CDR3 DNA reads as TGTGCCAGCAGTTTACTGGCAGAAACTATAGATACGCAGTATTTT. The whole variable domain, remainder taken from reference TRBV28 and TRBJ2-3, is DVKVTQSSRYLVKRTGEKVFLECVQDMDHENMFWYRQDPGLGLRLIYFSYDVKMKEKGDIPEGYSVSREKKERFSLILESASTNQTSMYLCASSLLAETIDTQYFGPGTRLTVL.

In this sample, this clonotype turned up a few times. V gene TRBV6-2 or TRBV6-3 combines with J gene TRBJ2-1, with a weak D call TRBD2 (6 bases). Germline V CDR1 and CDR2: MNHEY, SVGEGT. The V and J ends lost 3 bases and 9 bases respectively, with 27 bases between them. The CDR3 length is 18 residues. In DNA, the CDR3 is TGTGCCAGCAGTTATACCCCACCAGGGCGTAGCGGAGGATCTGAGCAGTTCTTC. Its translation: CASSYTPPGRSGGSEQFF.

The rearrangement joins TRBV2 to TRBJ2-1; no clear D gene. Germline CDR1 and CDR2: SNHLY and FYNNEI. The CDR3 has 14 amino acids. V lost 4 bases to trimming and J lost 5 bases, with 12 bases between them. The CDR3 protein is CASSVRVGDNEQFF. As DNA, the CDR3 is TGTGCCAGCAGTGTCCGAGTTGGGGACAATGAGCAGTTCTTC.

The chain joins TRBV20-1 to TRBJ2-7; possible D gene TRBD1, 6 bases. Germline V CDR1 and CDR2: DFQATT, SNEGSKA (reference sequence). Deletions cut 0 bases from V and 5 bases from J, with 8 bases between. This CDR3 is 12 amino acids long. The CDR3 protein is CSARDQGHEQYF. In DNA, the CDR3 is TGCAGTGCTAGAGATCAGGGGCACGAGCAGTACTTC.

This clonotype appeared a few times. V and J are TRBV28 and TRBJ1-3, with a possible D match to TRBD1 (5 bases). CDR3 length: 17 amino acids. CDR1 is MDHEN, CDR2 SYDVKM, per germline. Trimming removed 6 bases from V and 4 bases from J, with 22 bases in between. This chain's CDR3 is CASSFTGGWDAGNTIYF. The CDR3 DNA reads TGTGCCAGCAGCTTCACTGGAGGATGGGACGCAGGAAACACCATATATTTT.

This clonotype was seen ten or more times. The genes are TRBV5-6 and TRBJ2-5; 7 bases line up with TRBD2. CDR1 and CDR2 from the germline V gene are SGHDT and YYEEEE. V lost 0 bases, J lost 3 bases, and 5 bases stayed unmatched. The CDR3 contains 15 residues. CDR3 amino acids: CASSLVLADEETQYF. CDR3 DNA sequence: TGTGCCAGCAGCTTGGTCCTAGCGGACGAAGAGACCCAGTACTTC.

This clonotype showed up just a few times. CDR3 bases: TGTGCCAGCAGCCCTGGCCGAGGGGGGGCTAGCACAGATACGCAGTATTTT. It specifies CASSPGRGGASTDTQYF. This chain connects TRBV28 to TRBJ2-3, with D possibly matching TRBD2 (7 bases). The V and J ends lost 6 bases and 0 bases respectively, with 19 bases between them. Germline values: CDR1 MDHEN, CDR2 SYDVKM. CDR3 size: 17 residues.

The rearrangement joins TRBV9 to TRBJ1-1, with a weak D call TRBD1 (5 bases). The germline CDR1 and CDR2 sequences are SGDLS and YYNGEE. Trimming cost V 0 bases and J 4 bases, with 10 bases left between them. This CDR3 is built from 14 residues. The DNA for the CDR3 is TGTGCCAGCAGCGTAGTGGGGGGTTTCACTGAAGCTTTCTTT. It translates to CASSVVGGFTEAFF.